The source of this TCR beta chain is a study of CD8 T cells in ankylosing spondylitis. Germline V CDR1 and CDR2: WSHSY, SAAADI. V lost 4 bases and J 1 base, leaving 14 bases between the germline ends. CDR3 length: 15 amino acids. TCRdb analysed the 5' RACE reads with MiXCR anew, one entry per CDR3 protein. Of about 160,000 distinct CDR3 sequences listed, about 18% are singletons. Worth noting for this clonotype: Without the conserved terminal phenylalanine or tryptophan, this CDR3 likely stems from a read error.

The rearrangement uses TRBV10-2 and TRBJ2-7; possibly TRBD1 or TRBD2 for D (7 bases each). This clonotype originated in a male donor with ankylosing spondylitis or in good health (not recorded which). Input material: blood, either unsorted or a sorted T cell fraction (not recorded which). CDR3 in amino acids: CASSVSRGGSYEQYL. The CDR3 DNA follows: TGCGCCAGCAGTGTTTCCAGGGGGGGATCCTACGAGCAGTACCTC.